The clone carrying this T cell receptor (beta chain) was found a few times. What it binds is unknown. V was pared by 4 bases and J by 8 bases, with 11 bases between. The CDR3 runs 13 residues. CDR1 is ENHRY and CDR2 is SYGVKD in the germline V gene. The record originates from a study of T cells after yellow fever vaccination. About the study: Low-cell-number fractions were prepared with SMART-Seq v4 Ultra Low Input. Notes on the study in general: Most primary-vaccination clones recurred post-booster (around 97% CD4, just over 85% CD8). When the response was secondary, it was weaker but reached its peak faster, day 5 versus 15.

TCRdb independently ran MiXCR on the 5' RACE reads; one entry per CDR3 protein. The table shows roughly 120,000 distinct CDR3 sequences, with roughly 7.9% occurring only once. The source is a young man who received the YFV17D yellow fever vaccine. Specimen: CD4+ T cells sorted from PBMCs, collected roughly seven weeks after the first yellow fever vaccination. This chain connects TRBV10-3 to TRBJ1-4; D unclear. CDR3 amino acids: CAISAGPREKLFF. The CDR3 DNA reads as TGTGCCATCAGTGCCGGGCCCCGGGAAAAACTGTTTTTT.